The text below deals with one T cell receptor beta chain. V dropped 4 bases and J dropped 0; count of bases not matched to a gene: 8. CDR1 DFQATT and CDR2 SNEGSKA come from the germline V gene (reference sequence). This CDR3 has 17 residues. This entry comes from a study of CD8+CD57+ T cells in acquired aplastic anemia. Genomic DNA, serving as template, underwent TCR beta VDJ and CDR3 profiling. TCRdb reprocessed the reads via MiXCR and lists one record per CDR3 protein. The sample has around 170,000 distinct CDR3 sequences; about 60% are singletons. Sequencing input: sorted CD4+, CD8+, or CD8+CD57+ T cells (not recorded which) from PBMCs. The chain has TRBV20-1 and TRBJ1-5; TRBD1 agrees at 11 bases. This sequence was found in a human donor in good health. CDR3 region: CSAKGRTGGSSNQPQHF. As DNA, the CDR3 is TGCAGTGCTAAGGGGAGGACAGGGGGCAGTAGCAATCAGCCCCAGCATTTT.